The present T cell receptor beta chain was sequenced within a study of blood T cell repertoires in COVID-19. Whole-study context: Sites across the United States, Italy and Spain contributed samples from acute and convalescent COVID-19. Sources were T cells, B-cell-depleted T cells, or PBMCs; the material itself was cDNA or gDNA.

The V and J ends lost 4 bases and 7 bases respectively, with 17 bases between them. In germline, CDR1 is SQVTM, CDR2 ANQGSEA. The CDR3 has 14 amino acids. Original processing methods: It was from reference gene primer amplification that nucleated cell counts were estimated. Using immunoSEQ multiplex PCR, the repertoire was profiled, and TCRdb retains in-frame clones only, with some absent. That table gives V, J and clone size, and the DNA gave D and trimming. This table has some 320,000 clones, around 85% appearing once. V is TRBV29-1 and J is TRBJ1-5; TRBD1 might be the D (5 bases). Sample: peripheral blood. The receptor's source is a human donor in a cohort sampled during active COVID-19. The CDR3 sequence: CSVAGGSEGQPQHF. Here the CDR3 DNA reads TGCAGCGTTGCGGGGGGGTCGGAGGGCCAGCCCCAGCATTTT.